The sequence of this T cell receptor beta chain was determined in a study of CXCR3-negative and CXCR3-positive naive CD8 T cells. Overall study context: TRB reads totalled about 130 million, about 1.5 +/- 0.3 million per library. Study outcomes and limitations: TRB CDR3s of CXCR3-positive naive cells were more hydrophobic than those of CXCR3-negative naive cells. CXCR3-negative and CXCR3-positive naive cells shared comparable TRBV-TRBJ usage, but memory cells did not. Memory CD8+ cells had much lower diversity, and both naive subsets had comparably high diversity.

The CD45RO-CCR7+CD27+CD95- phenotype denoted naive CD8+ T cells. For this clonotype: As yet, its antigen is unknown.

Germline CDR1 reads SQVTM; CDR2 reads ANQGSEA. This CDR3 comprises 15 residues. The study made its TRB cDNA libraries by 5' RACE, adding UMI labels. TCRdb reanalyzed the 5' RACE reads and collapses them to one entry per CDR3 protein, without DNA. In total, the table holds some 140,000 distinct CDR3 sequences. The sample was naive CXCR3+ CD8+ T cells from blood. Subset of the sample: CD45RO-CCR7+CD27+CD95- naive CD8+ T cells expressing CXCR3 (TNR3+). The clonotype comes from a human donor in good health. Some clones in this sample may be carry-over from other donors' samples. The rearrangement links TRBV29-1 to TRBJ1-2. CDR3 amino acids: CSVDLVGEKSYGYTF.